The clone carrying this T cell receptor beta chain was counted ten times or more. Produced via immunoSEQ multiplex PCR; TCRdb's table is partial and in-frame only. The sample has approximately 250,000 clones; 84% are singletons. This sample was taken from a study of blood T cell repertoires in COVID-19. Study background: Spain, Italy and the United States supplied samples that represented acute and convalescent COVID-19. T cells, B-cell-depleted T cells, or PBMCs supplied cDNA or gDNA.

Unmatched junction bases numbered 9, after V lost 2 bases and J lost 8 bases. Germline values: CDR1 SGDLS, CDR2 YYNGEE. The CDR3 runs 15 residues. V gene TRBV9 combines with J gene TRBJ1-4; 7 nucleotides match TRBD1. The specimen sequenced was peripheral blood. The TCR was taken from a human donor in a cohort sampled during active COVID-19. In DNA, the CDR3 is TGTGCCAGCAGCGTCCGGACAGGCCAGAACGAAAAACTGTTTTTT. Translation: CASSVRTGQNEKLFF.